This passage covers 27 T cell receptor beta chains from one sample sequenced in a study of shared clonotypes between healthy human individuals. Repertoires were generated with immunoSEQ multiplex PCR, while TCRdb's copy carries only in-frame clones and drops some. The table records millions of clones, less than 95% of them present only once. Selected positively for CCR7 and CD45RO-negative, naive CD8 cells excluded terminally differentiated effector memory CD45RA+ cells. Sequencing was done on a sample of naive CD8+ T cells sorted from blood. The receptors come from a man in his late teens or twenties in good health.

The rearrangement uses TRBV28 and TRBJ1-1; no clear D gene. The germline V gene has CDR1 MDHEN and CDR2 SYDVKM. The CDR3 runs to 12 residues. Deletions cut 2 bases from V and 6 bases from J, with 7 bases between. The CDR3 reads CASSLVDSEAFF. The CDR3 nucleotides are TGTGCCAGCAGTTTAGTAGATTCTGAAGCTTTCTTT.

This chain connects TRBV4-1 to TRBJ2-3, with 9 bases matching TRBD2. V lost 5 bases and J lost 0; bases outside the gene matches: 6. Looked up from germline, CDR1 is MGHRA and CDR2 is YSYEKL. The CDR3 contains 16 residues. CDR3 nucleotides: TGCGCCAGCAGCAACCTAGCGGGGACTAGCACAGATACGCAGTATTTT. This codes for CASSNLAGTSTDTQYF.

V usage is TRBV28 and J usage is TRBJ1-1; TRBD1 is a possible D gene (6 bases). The germline V gene has CDR1 MDHEN and CDR2 SYDVKM. The CDR3 sequence is 18 residues long. The V end lost 4 bases, the J end lost 1 base, and 22 bases lay between the germline ends. In DNA form, the CDR3 reads TGTGCCAGCAGTTCCCCCCGGCGAGGGGGGGCGGGGAACACTGAAGCTTTCTTT. Translated, it gives CASSSPRRGGAGNTEAFF. Filled out from reference TRBV28 and TRBJ1-1, the complete variable domain reads DVKVTQSSRYLVKRTGEKVFLECVQDMDHENMFWYRQDPGLGLRLIYFSYDVKMKEKGDIPEGYSVSREKKERFSLILESASTNQTSMYLCASSSPRRGGAGNTEAFFGQGTRLTVV.

The table lists this clone with a count of one. The chain recombines TRBV7-9 with TRBJ1-6; TRBD1 matches at 7 bases. Germline CDR1 is SEHNR and CDR2 is FQNEAQ (reference sequence). With V trimmed by 4 bases and J by 5 bases, 8 bases remained unmatched. This CDR3 comprises 16 residues. The CDR3, as DNA: TGTGCCAGCAGCTCCCCGGCACAGGGGAATAATTCACCCCTCCACTTT. Translating gives CASSSPAQGNNSPLHF. Full variable domain (outside the CDR3, taken from reference TRBV7-9 and TRBJ1-6): DTGVSQNPRHKITKRGQNVTFRCDPISEHNRLYWYRQTLGQGPEFLTYFQNEAQLEKSRLLSDRFSAERPKGSFSTLEIQRTEQGDSAMYLCASSSPAQGNNSPLHFGNGTRLTVT.

Comments on this clone: Distinct nucleotide sequences in the sample also encode this CDR3. V is TRBV5-8 and J is TRBJ2-7; D unresolved. Germline V gene data show CDR1 as SGHTS and CDR2 as YDEGEE. The CDR3 runs 12 residues. Trimming left V 0 bases short and J 2 bases short, with 3 bases between. CDR3 DNA: TGTGCCAGCAGCTTGGGGGCCTACGAGCAGTACTTC. Translating it yields CASSLGAYEQYF. Filled out from reference TRBV5-8 and TRBJ2-7, the complete variable domain reads EAGVTQSPTHLIKTRGQQATLRCSPISGHTSVYWYQQALGLGLQFLLWYDEGEERNRGNFPPRFSGRQFPNYSSELNVNALELEDSALYLCASSLGAYEQYFGPGTRLTVT.

The chain couples TRBV7-9 to TRBJ2-5, with 10 bases fitting TRBD2. The trim removed 0 bases at V and 3 bases at J, leaving 4 bases unmatched. Germline CDR1 is SEHNR and CDR2 is FQNEAQ (reference sequence). The CDR3 length is 16 residues. The CDR3 is CASSLALLAGKETQYF. The CDR3 bases are TGTGCCAGCAGCTTAGCCTTACTAGCGGGGAAAGAGACCCAGTACTTC.

A single count supports this clone. The genes are TRBV6-6 and TRBJ2-7, with a tentative D call TRBD1 (6 bases). CDR1 is MNHNY, CDR2 SVGAGI, per germline (reference sequence). The CDR3 runs to 13 residues. V lost 6 bases, J lost 5 bases, and 14 bases lay in between. This chain's CDR3 is CASSGTGFNEQYF. CDR3 DNA: TGTGCCAGCAGCGGTACAGGGTTCAACGAGCAGTACTTC.

V is TRBV6-5 and J is TRBJ2-7, with a tentative D call TRBD1 (5 bases). This CDR3 is 16 amino acids long. Germline CDR1 MNHEY, CDR2 SVGAGI. V gave up 0 bases and J gave up 2 bases, with 14 bases separating them. In DNA, the CDR3 is TGTGCCAGCAGTTACTCGAAAGGGGCTCGGACCTACGAGCAGTACTTC. This encodes CASSYSKGARTYEQYF.

This chain links TRBV9 with TRBJ1-2; D gene uncertain. The CDR3 covers 15 residues. V lost 2 bases and J lost 4, with 15 bases in between. Germline values: CDR1 SGDLS, CDR2 YYNGEE. The CDR3 bases are TGTGCCAGCAGCGTTTTAGAGCCTGGTAGCTATGGCTACACCTTC. Amino acid sequence: CASSVLEPGSYGYTF. Together with reference TRBV9 and TRBJ1-2, the CDR3 gives the full variable domain: DSGVTQTPKHLITATGQRVTLRCSPRSGDLSVYWYQQSLDQGLQFLIQYYNGEERAKGNILERFSAQQFPDLHSELNLSSLELGDSALYFCASSVLEPGSYGYTFGSGTRLTVV.

Concerning this clone itself: Distinct nucleotide sequences in the sample also encode this CDR3. The chain couples TRBV5-1 to TRBJ2-7; 7 positions agree with TRBD1. With 0 bases clipped from V and 5 bases from J, the junction kept 2 bases outside the gene matches. The CDR3 consists of 13 residues. CDR1 and CDR2 from the germline V gene are SGHRS and YFSETQ. CDR3 nucleotides: TGCGCCAGCAGCTTGGGAACAGGGGACGAGCAGTACTTC. Amino acid sequence: CASSLGTGDEQYF.

The chain employs TRBV7-8 and TRBJ1-5; TRBD1 aligns across 7 bases. Germline CDR1 and CDR2: SGHVS and FQNEAQ. V lost 1 base and J lost 4; bases outside the gene matches: 10. The CDR3 consists of 17 residues. CDR3 bases: TGTGCCAGCAGCTTAGAAGGGGGCGCCTCGGTAAATCAGCCCCAGCATTTT. As protein: CASSLEGGASVNQPQHF.

The chain combines TRBV10-1 with TRBJ2-7; D is uncertain. The CDR3 spans 13 residues. Trimming left V 3 bases short and J 6 bases short, with 12 bases between. The germline V gene has CDR1 WNHNN and CDR2 SYGVQD (reference sequence). The CDR3 here is CASSEGRVSEQYF. The CDR3 DNA is TGCGCCAGCAGTGAAGGCCGGGTATCCGAGCAGTACTTC.

The rearrangement links TRBV7-2 to TRBJ2-7; a possible D gene is TRBD2 (5 bases). The ends were cut back, 6 bases at V and 0 bases at J, with 12 bases in the middle. Germline assignment: CDR1 SGHTA and CDR2 FQGNSA. The CDR3 sequence is 14 residues long. The CDR3 sequence: CASRFSGSSYEQYF. For the CDR3, the DNA is TGTGCCAGCAGATTCAGTGGGAGCTCCTACGAGCAGTACTTC.

The chain recombines TRBV28 with TRBJ2-2, with unresolved D. There are 16 residues in the CDR3. The V end was cut by 4 bases, the J end by 0 bases, with 12 bases between. Germline V lookup: CDR1 MDHEN, CDR2 SYDVKM. As DNA, the CDR3 is TGTGCCAGCAGTTCAGCCCTGGAACCGAACACCGGGGAGCTGTTTTTT. Amino acid sequence: CASSSALEPNTGELFF.

The DNA of the CDR3 is TGCGCCAGCAGTGGAGACTTCTACGAGCAGTACTTC. Its protein product is CASSGDFYEQYF. This chain uses TRBV10-2 with TRBJ2-7; D is unresolved. There are 12 residues in the CDR3. V was pared by 4 bases and J by 3 bases, with 7 bases between. Germline assignment: CDR1 WSHSY and CDR2 SAAADI.

The chain joins TRBV7-9 to TRBJ2-2; no clear D gene. CDR3 length: 14 amino acids. Trimming left V 3 bases short and J 5 bases short, with 10 bases between. Germline lookup yields CDR1 SEHNR and CDR2 FQNEAQ (reference sequence). For the CDR3, the DNA is TGTGCCAGCAGCTTCCCGACTGCTACCGGGGAGCTGTTTTTT. This sequence encodes CASSFPTATGELFF.

The chain is built from TRBV5-6 and TRBJ1-3; D uncertain. Trimming removed 3 bases from V and 0 bases from J, with 13 bases in between. CDR3 size: 16 residues. Germline V gene sequence: CDR1 SGHDT, CDR2 YYEEEE. CDR3 DNA sequence: TGTGCCAGCAGCTGGGGTATGGGAGACTCTGGAAACACCATATATTTT. Translated, it gives CASSWGMGDSGNTIYF.

This clone was picked up one time. The genes are TRBV7-9 and TRBJ2-3, with TRBD2 matching 7 bases. The V segment lost 4 bases and the J segment 5 bases; nucleotides outside the gene matches: 9. The CDR3 spans 15 residues. Per the germline V gene, CDR1 is SEHNR and CDR2 is FQNEAQ (reference sequence). This CDR3 is CASSSWWAGEDTQYF. The CDR3 nucleotides are TGTGCCAGCAGCTCCTGGTGGGCGGGAGAAGATACGCAGTATTTT.

As DNA, the CDR3 is TGTGCCACTGAATCTGGACTGTACACCGGGGAGCTGTTTTTT. As protein: CATESGLYTGELFF. J is TRBJ2-2 and V is TRBV7-2; a weak D match, TRBD2 (5 bases). V dropped 10 bases and J dropped 3 bases, with 15 bases sitting between them. The CDR3 loop spans 14 amino acids. Germline lookup yields CDR1 SGHTA and CDR2 FQGNSA.

The chain uses TRBV27 and TRBJ2-3, with D perhaps assigned TRBD1 or TRBD2 (5 bases each). The CDR3 spans 13 residues. Germline loops: CDR1 MNHEY, CDR2 SMNVEV (reference sequence). Trimming shortened V by 5 bases and J by 6 bases, and 12 bases separated the two germline ends. Here the CDR3 reads CASSHSWDDTQYF. As DNA, the CDR3 is TGTGCCAGCAGTCACTCGTGGGACGATACGCAGTATTTT.

The gene calls are TRBV7-9 and TRBJ1-3; perhaps TRBD1 as D (5 bases). V was trimmed by 3 bases and J by 1 base, leaving 13 bases between them. The CDR3 length is 16 residues. From germline, CDR1 is SEHNR and CDR2 FQNEAQ (reference sequence). The CDR3 sequence: CASSFGAGLSGNTIYF. CDR3 sequence (DNA): TGTGCCAGCAGCTTCGGGGCGGGTCTGTCTGGAAACACCATATATTTT.

The chain uses TRBV4-1 and TRBJ1-1, with TRBD1 as a possible D gene (5 bases). The CDR3 is 15 residues long. The germline CDR1 and CDR2 sequences are MGHRA and YSYEKL. The germline V and J ends were trimmed by 1 base and 5 bases, with 14 bases remaining between them. The DNA of the CDR3 is TGCGCCAGCAGCCAAGGTTTTGGTGGGGCAACTGAAGCTTTCTTT. As protein: CASSQGFGGATEAFF.

This chain links TRBV4-1 with TRBJ2-1; TRBD1 might be the D (5 bases). The length of the CDR3 is 15 residues. The germline V gene has CDR1 MGHRA and CDR2 YSYEKL. V lost 0 bases and J 2 bases, leaving 8 bases between the germline ends. CDR3 amino acids: CASSQETGTYNEQFF. The CDR3, as DNA: TGCGCCAGCAGCCAAGAAACAGGAACCTACAATGAGCAGTTCTTC.

Of note for this clone: The identical CDR3 is also encoded by other nucleotide sequences in the sample. CDR3 DNA: TGCGCCAGCAGCTTGGTTGCAGGCTACGAGCAGTACTTC. This encodes CASSLVAGYEQYF. The chain has TRBV5-1 and TRBJ2-7; no reliable D call. The CDR3 has 13 amino acids. Trimming pared 0 bases from V and 3 bases from J, leaving 7 bases between. Germline V gene sequence: CDR1 SGHRS, CDR2 YFSETQ.

Concerning this clone itself: Within the sample, other DNA sequences also encode this same CDR3. The genes are TRBV4-1 and TRBJ2-7, with a possible D match to TRBD1 (6 bases). CDR1 and CDR2 (germline): MGHRA, YSYEKL. V lost 0 bases, J lost 3 bases, and 15 bases lay in between. The CDR3 extends over 16 amino acids. CDR3 DNA sequence: TGCGCCAGCAGCCAAGAAACTGGTACAGGGTACTACGAGCAGTACTTC. Translated: CASSQETGTGYYEQYF.

The chain recombines TRBV7-9 with TRBJ2-7; D may be TRBD2 (6 bases). The CDR3 runs to 15 residues. V lost 6 bases, J lost 7 bases, and 22 bases lay in between. Germline loops: CDR1 SEHNR, CDR2 FQNEAQ (reference sequence). CDR3 residues: CASRDRDSDIGEQYF. Here the CDR3 DNA reads TGTGCCAGCAGGGATCGGGACTCGGATATTGGGGAGCAGTACTTC.

The chain is built from TRBV28 and TRBJ1-2; perhaps TRBD1 as D (6 bases). Germline V lookup: CDR1 MDHEN, CDR2 SYDVKM. The CDR3 spans 15 residues. V shed 5 bases and J shed 4 bases, with 17 bases lying between them. The CDR3: CASSPIPQGAYGYTF. CDR3 sequence (DNA): TGTGCCAGCAGTCCGATACCACAGGGAGCCTATGGCTACACCTTC.